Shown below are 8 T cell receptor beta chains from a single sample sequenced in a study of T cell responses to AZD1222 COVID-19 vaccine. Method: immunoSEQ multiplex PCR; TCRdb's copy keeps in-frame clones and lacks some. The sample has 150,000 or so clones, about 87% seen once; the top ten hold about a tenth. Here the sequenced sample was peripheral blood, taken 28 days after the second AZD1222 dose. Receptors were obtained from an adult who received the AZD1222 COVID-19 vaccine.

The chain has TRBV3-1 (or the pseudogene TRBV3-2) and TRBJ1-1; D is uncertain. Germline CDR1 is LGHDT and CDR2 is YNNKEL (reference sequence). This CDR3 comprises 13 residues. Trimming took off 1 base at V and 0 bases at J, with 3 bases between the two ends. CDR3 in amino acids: CASSQGMNTEAFF. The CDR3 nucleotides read TGTGCCAGCAGCCAAGGCATGAACACTGAAGCTTTCTTT.

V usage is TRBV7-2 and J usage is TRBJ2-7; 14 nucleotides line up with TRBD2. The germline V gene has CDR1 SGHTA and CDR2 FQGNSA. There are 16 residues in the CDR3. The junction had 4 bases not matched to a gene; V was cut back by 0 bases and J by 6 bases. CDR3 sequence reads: CASSLAAGTSGSEQYF. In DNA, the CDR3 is TGTGCCAGCAGCTTAGCCGCCGGGACTAGCGGGAGCGAGCAGTACTTC.

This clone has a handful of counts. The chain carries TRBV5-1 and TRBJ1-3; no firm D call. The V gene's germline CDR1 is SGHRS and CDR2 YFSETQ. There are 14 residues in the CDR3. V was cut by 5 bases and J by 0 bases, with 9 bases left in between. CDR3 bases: TGCGCCAGCAGGGAGGGTTACTCTGGAAACACCATATATTTT. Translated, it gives CASREGYSGNTIYF.

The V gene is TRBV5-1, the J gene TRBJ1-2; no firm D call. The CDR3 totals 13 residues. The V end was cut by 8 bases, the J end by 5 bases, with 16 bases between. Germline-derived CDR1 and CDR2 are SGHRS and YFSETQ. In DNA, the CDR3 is TGCGCCAGTCGGTGGACCGGGGATTATGGCTACACCTTC. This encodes CASRWTGDYGYTF.

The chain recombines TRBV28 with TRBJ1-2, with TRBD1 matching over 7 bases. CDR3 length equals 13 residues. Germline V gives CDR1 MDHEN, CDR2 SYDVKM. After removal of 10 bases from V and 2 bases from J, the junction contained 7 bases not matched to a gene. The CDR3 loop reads CATQGGANYGYTF. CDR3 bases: TGTGCCACCCAGGGGGGGGCAAACTATGGCTACACCTTC.

The CDR3 DNA sequence: TGTGCCAGCAGTCGCGGACCTGGAAACACCATATATTTT. Protein product: CASSRGPGNTIYF. The V call is TRBV4-2, the J call TRBJ1-3; D not certain. Germline assignment: CDR1 LGHNA and CDR2 YNFKEQ. This CDR3 is built from 13 residues. Trimming stripped 6 bases from V and 2 bases from J, with 8 bases between.

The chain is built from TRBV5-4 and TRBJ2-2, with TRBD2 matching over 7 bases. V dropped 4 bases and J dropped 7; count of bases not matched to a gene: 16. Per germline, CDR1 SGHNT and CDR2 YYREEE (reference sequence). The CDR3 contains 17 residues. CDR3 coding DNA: TGTGCCAGCAGCGCCGGGTCGGGCGGGAGATTGGGCGGGGAGCTGTTTTTT. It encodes CASSAGSGGRLGGELFF.

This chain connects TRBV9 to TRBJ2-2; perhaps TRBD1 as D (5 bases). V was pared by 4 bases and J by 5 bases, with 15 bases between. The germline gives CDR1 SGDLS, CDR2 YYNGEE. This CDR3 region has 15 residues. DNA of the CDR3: TGTGCCAGCAGCCCCCAGGGTGGGCGAACCGGGGAGCTGTTTTTT. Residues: CASSPQGGRTGELFF.